The 24 T cell receptor beta chains given below trace back to one sample, sequenced in a study of Graves' ophthalmopathy and Graves' hyperthyroidism. RNA transcripts provided the template for amplifying TCR beta CDR3 regions. Investigators did first-round RT-PCR with HTBI primers, then second-round multiplex PCR. TCRdb fed the multiplex PCR reads into MiXCR, producing one record per CDR3 protein. The sample lists 1 million to 1.3 million distinct CDR3 sequences; about 36% were seen once. The sequenced material came from peripheral blood or thyroid tissue (not recorded which). Source of these receptors: an adult man with Graves' hyperthyroidism.

This clonotype was recorded at least ten times. This sequence joins TRBV7-9 and TRBJ1-5, with 7 bases lining up with TRBD1. Germline trimming cut 5 bases from V and 2 bases from J; bases unmatched to any gene: 6. Germline V gives CDR1 SEHNR, CDR2 FQNEAQ (reference sequence). This CDR3 has 15 amino acids. CDR3 residues: CASSTGQVGNQPQHF. The CDR3 nucleotides are TGTGCCAGCAGCACCGGACAGGTCGGCAATCAGCCCCAGCATTTT.

This clonotype was counted ten times or more. This chain uses TRBV10-3 with TRBJ2-7; D ambiguous. The CDR3 is 19 amino acids. Germline CDR1 ENHRY, CDR2 SYGVKD. V lost 1 base and J 3 bases, leaving 25 bases between the germline ends. The CDR3 region is CAISEFYRPGTKNIYEQYF. The CDR3 DNA follows: TGTGCCATCAGTGAGTTTTATCGACCGGGCACCAAGAACATCTACGAGCAGTACTTC.

The sample holds many counts of this clonotype. This chain links TRBV15 with TRBJ2-5; maybe TRBD2 (7 bases). The CDR3 consists of 18 residues. The germline CDR1 and CDR2 sequences are LNHNV and YYDKDF (reference sequence). V was shortened by 0 bases and J by 7 bases, with 24 bases between the two germline ends. The DNA of the CDR3 is TGTGCCACCAGCAGAGATAAGGCGGCGGGGGCCCGGTCAGGGACCCAGTACTTC. It encodes CATSRDKAAGARSGTQYF.

The chain uses TRBV19 and TRBJ1-5; TRBD1 is a possible D gene (5 bases). Germline lookup yields CDR1 LNHDA and CDR2 SQIVND (reference sequence). This CDR3 spans 15 amino acids. V was trimmed by 7 bases and J by 4 bases, leaving 17 bases between them. The CDR3 DNA reads as TGTGCCAGTAAGGGCGGCCGGGGCGGGAATCAGCCCCAGCATTTT. Encoded protein: CASKGGRGGNQPQHF.

This clonotype was picked up many times. The chain carries TRBV15 and TRBJ1-4; tentative D call: TRBD1 (5 bases). Germline lookup yields CDR1 LNHNV and CDR2 YYDKDF (reference sequence). V was cut by 7 bases and J by 8 bases, with 11 bases left in between. There are 12 residues in the CDR3. The CDR3 bases are TGTGCCACCAAAGGGGTTAAGGAAAAACTGTTTTTT. Translated: CATKGVKEKLFF.

This chain connects TRBV15 to TRBJ1-5; D remains unclear. V lost 3 bases and J lost 0, with 12 bases in between. The CDR3 runs to 16 residues. Germline loops: CDR1 LNHNV, CDR2 YYDKDF (reference sequence). The CDR3 sequence: CATSSLGDYSNQPQHF. The CDR3 DNA reads as TGTGCCACCAGCAGCTTAGGAGATTATAGCAATCAGCCCCAGCATTTT.

The chain carries TRBV10-3 and TRBJ1-4; no firm D call. This CDR3 contains 14 residues. V was shortened by 5 bases and J by 7 bases, with 14 bases between the two germline ends. The germline gives CDR1 ENHRY, CDR2 SYGVKD. The CDR3 DNA is TGTGCCATCAGTTACGGAGGGATGAGTGAAAAACTGTTTTTT. Encoded protein: CAISYGGMSEKLFF.

The chain combines TRBV29-1 with TRBJ2-5; 10 bases are shared with TRBD1. The CDR3 totals 13 residues. Germline V gene lookup returns CDR1 SQVTM and CDR2 ANQGSEA. The V segment lost 8 bases and the J segment 11 bases; nucleotides outside the gene matches: 14. CDR3 sequence reads: CSSPQGQGGEQYF. Written as DNA, the CDR3 is TGCAGCAGTCCCCAAGGACAGGGGGGTGAACAGTACTTC.

This clonotype was seen repeatedly, ten times or more. This chain links TRBV24-1 with TRBJ1-1; no definite D call. V was shortened by 0 bases and J by 8 bases, with 3 bases between the two germline ends. The CDR3 contains 11 residues. From germline, CDR1 is KGHDR and CDR2 SFDVKD. DNA for the CDR3: TGTGCCACCAGTGATTTGGGGGAAGCTTTCTTT. Translation: CATSDLGEAFF.

This sequence joins TRBV11-2 and TRBJ2-7; D is tentatively TRBD1 or TRBD2 (5 bases each). The CDR3 contains 12 residues. The germline V gene encodes CDR1 SGHAT and CDR2 FQNNGV. Trimming removed 1 base from V and 13 bases from J, with 14 bases in between. Here the CDR3 DNA reads TGTGCCAGCAGCTTAGTGGCAGGGAGCGGTTACTTC. This codes for CASSLVAGSGYF.

This clonotype was observed many times. V is TRBV24-1 and J is TRBJ1-1; 10 positions agree with TRBD1. Germline lookup yields CDR1 KGHDR and CDR2 SFDVKD. With 10 bases clipped from V and 6 bases from J, the junction kept 10 bases outside the gene matches. This CDR3 is built from 14 residues. The CDR3 reads CATSPGQGTSEAFF. CDR3 bases: TGTGCCACTTCCCCGGGACAGGGGACGTCTGAAGCTTTCTTT.

V is TRBV7-2 and J is TRBJ1-2; 11 bases are a match to TRBD1. This CDR3 has 16 residues. Germline CDR1 is SGHTA and CDR2 is FQGNSA. Trimming removed 5 bases from V and 3 bases from J; junction bases left unmatched: 8. CDR3 nucleotides: TGTGCCAGCAGCCGAGGACAGGGGGCGCGAGACTATGGCTACACCTTC. The encoded protein is CASSRGQGARDYGYTF.

Note on this clonotype: At one boundary the junction diverges from the germline segment, which might be a read error. The gene calls are TRBV29-1 and TRBJ2-5; D ambiguous. CDR1 and CDR2 (germline): SQVTM, ANQGSEA. This CDR3 is 13 amino acids long. CDR3 in DNA: TGCAGCGTAACCGGGCCTACTGTGGAGACCCAGAACTTC. Translation gives CSVTGPTVETQNF.

The chain links TRBV25-1 to TRBJ2-1, with D unclear. The length of the CDR3 is 13 residues. The V and J ends lost 2 bases and 4 bases respectively, with 6 bases between them. CDR1 is MGHDK and CDR2 is SYGVNS in the germline V gene. As DNA, the CDR3 is TGTGCCAGCAGTGAACCCGTGTACAATGAGCAGTTCTTC. Protein: CASSEPVYNEQFF.

This clonotype was observed a few times. The CDR3: CASSLDYSLDSNYGYTF. CDR3 bases: TGTGCCAGCAGCTTAGATTACTCTCTAGACAGCAACTATGGCTACACCTTC. The chain couples TRBV7-9 to TRBJ1-2; D is perhaps TRBD1 (5 bases). The V gene's germline CDR1 is SEHNR and CDR2 FQNEAQ (reference sequence). The V and J ends lost 1 base and 2 bases respectively, with 17 bases between them. This CDR3 spans 17 amino acids.

The V and J genes are TRBV7-2 and TRBJ1-5, with D possibly being TRBD1 (5 bases). CDR1 SGHTA and CDR2 FQGNSA come from the germline V gene. The CDR3 contains 15 residues. Trimming removed 4 bases from V and 1 base from J, with 11 bases in between. The DNA of the CDR3 is TGTGCCAGCAGCTATCAGCGGGACAGCAATCAGCCCCAGCATTTT. Protein product: CASSYQRDSNQPQHF.

As for this clonotype: At one end the junction does not follow the germline gene, possibly because of a read error. This chain joins TRBV10-3 and TRBJ2-2; TRBD1 matches at 9 bases. Germline-derived CDR1 and CDR2 are ENHRY and SYGVKD. This CDR3 contains 18 residues. The CDR3 DNA reads as TGTGCCAGCAGTCCCCAACCCGGGACAGGGATGATTCTACGGGAGCTGTTTTTT. This sequence encodes CASSPQPGTGMILRELFF.

This clonotype was counted many times. The genes are TRBV7-9 and TRBJ2-5, with D possibly matching TRBD1 (6 bases). The CDR3 loop spans 14 amino acids. Germline CDR1 SEHNR, CDR2 FQNEAQ (reference sequence). Deletions cut 2 bases from V and 4 bases from J, with 11 bases between. This chain's CDR3 is CASSLLDRRETQYF. The DNA for the CDR3 is TGTGCCAGCAGCTTACTCGACAGGCGAGAGACCCAGTACTTC.

This clonotype came up a few times. The rearrangement joins TRBV7-3 to TRBJ1-2; weak D call: TRBD1 (5 bases). Trimming pared 5 bases from V and 8 bases from J, leaving 18 bases between. CDR1 SGHTA and CDR2 FQGTGA come from the germline V gene. This CDR3 has 14 residues. The CDR3 spells CASSLQNHPGGYTF. The CDR3 DNA sequence: TGTGCCAGCAGCCTCCAGAACCACCCAGGGGGCTACACCTTC.

This clonotype was observed many times. This chain connects TRBV19 to TRBJ1-1; TRBD1 matches at 7 bases. Losses at the gene ends were 6 bases for V and 10 bases for J; bases not matched to a gene: 17. Germline-derived CDR1 and CDR2 are LNHDA and SQIVND (reference sequence). This CDR3 has 15 amino acids. Here the CDR3 DNA reads TGTGCCAGTAGCCCTATTCGGTGGGACAGACGTGTAGCTTTCTTT. This translates into CASSPIRWDRRVAFF.

For this clonotype: The junction departs from the called germline gene at one end, perhaps through a read error. V is TRBV10-2 and J is TRBJ1-2; 12 nucleotides match TRBD1. Per germline, CDR1 WSHSY and CDR2 SAAADI. There are 16 residues in the CDR3. The DNA for the CDR3 is TGTGCCAGCAGCTCCGGGACAGGGGGCTCTGGTTATGGCTACACCTTC. This translates into CASSSGTGGSGYGYTF.

In this sample, this clonotype turned up many times. V usage is TRBV29-1 and J usage is TRBJ2-7; 7 bases match TRBD1. CDR1 and CDR2 from the germline V gene are SQVTM and ANQGSEA. This CDR3 region has 12 residues. V shed 7 bases and J 3 bases; nucleotides not matched to a gene: 6. The CDR3 reads CSAIYRGYEQYF. As DNA, the CDR3 is TGCAGCGCTATATACAGGGGCTACGAGCAGTACTTC.

This clonotype was picked up many times. The V gene is TRBV25-1, the J gene TRBJ1-2, with a tentative D call TRBD1 (6 bases). The ends were cut back, 6 bases at V and 8 bases at J, with 13 bases in the middle. Germline CDR1 and CDR2: MGHDK and SYGVNS. The CDR3 runs to 12 residues. Here the CDR3 DNA reads TGTGCCAGCAGGGGGGCAGGGTTCGGCTACACCTTC. It specifies CASRGAGFGYTF.

A few counts support this clonotype. The rearrangement links TRBV7-9 to TRBJ1-1; possibly TRBD1 for D (6 bases). The CDR3 spans 16 residues. Germline V gene lookup returns CDR1 SEHNR and CDR2 FQNEAQ (reference sequence). V was cut by 0 bases and J by 5 bases, with 16 bases left in between. CDR3 region: CASSLAQRGGETEAFF. The DNA of the CDR3 is TGTGCCAGCAGCTTAGCGCAAAGGGGGGGGGAAACTGAAGCTTTCTTT.